This is a list of T cell receptor beta chains from one sample in a study of TIL therapy for anti-PD-1-resistant metastatic lung cancer. Here immunoSEQ multiplex PCR was the method, and the copy in TCRdb shows in-frame clones only, minus some. This sample has some 32,000 clones, with 74% found just once. This sample comprised blood, obtained at baseline. Receptors originate from a woman between 25 and 85 years old with non-small cell lung cancer. The CDR3 runs from the conserved cysteine through the conserved F or W. Fields, in order: V gene, CDR3 protein.

>TRBV30
CAWKDSNTEAFF
>TRBV6-5
CASSLGRSEAFF
>TRBV5-4
CASSLAGVQETQYF
>TRBV7-9
CASSKGVGGGQETQYF
>TRBV11-3
CASGTGTSGFRVPPDTQYF
>TRBV7-9
CASSFTSEQETQYF
>TRBV5-1
CASSLEPGPTTVYNEQFF
>TRBV19
CASSIGAMGGEEFF
>TRBV5-1
CASSSGTNTQYF
>TRBV5-4
CASSLELSTDTQYF
>TRBV30
CASPARGSPNSPLHF
>TRBV11-3
CASSLGGNTEAFF
>TRBV6-6
CASSYPDRGANTIYF
>TRBV19
CASIGATRPNGYTF
>TRBV19
CASSDRQTYQPQHF
>TRBV19
CASSIDRGWGLTF
>TRBV6-5
CASSLLGTMNTEAFF
>TRBV19
CASSVGETQYF
>TRBV19
CASSFQGGISGYEQYF
>TRBV19
CASSMTGGKGQPQHF
>TRBV4-2
CASSQDLTGGKNTIYF
>TRBV30
CAWRRRAAHGYTF
>TRBV6-6
CASSRLGDTEAFF
>TRBV27
CASSLGPAGETQYF
>TRBV6-4
CASSDRRGGYTF
>TRBV5-4
CASSLRSANEQFF
>TRBV7-8
CASSLAVGRELIF
>TRBV14
CASSQERAGIDTQYF
>TRBV27
CASSPGTTGANVLTF
>TRBV7-8
CASSRVESGEQYF
>TRBV2
CASSEGGFSYNEQFF
>TRBV11-3
CASSLDWTGAGGPFYEQYF
>TRBV6-1
CASSENRGSTGELFF
>TRBV25-1
CASSEYRTGSNYGYTF
>TRBV5-1
CASSSNTNYNEQFF
>TRBV5-1
CASRSLSSEQYF
>TRBV5-6
CASSLGALGFDEQYF
>TRBV6-1
CASRTFGYTF
>TRBV10-3
CAISESTSSTYEQYF
>TRBV5-1
CASSQRGYAYEQYF
>TRBV25-1
CASSDSHYEQYF
>TRBV6-5
CASSYSTWDQETQYF
>TRBV7-9
CASSPWGNEQFF
>TRBV5-5
CASSYLNRGDTQYF
>TRBV2
CASDYQRQFRGETQYF
>TRBV15
CATSSSGSIGYEQYF
>TRBV6-6
CASSPLAGVDNEQFF
>TRBV25-1
CASSEFGDHNEQFF
>TRBV7-2
CASSFEGYNEQFF